The T cell receptor beta chain described here comes from a study of beta chain features in type 1 diabetes. Study results and caveats: Within each of all four CD4+ subsets, Type 1 diabetes patients had TCRB CDR3s that were moderately but significantly shorter. Cells carrying high TCR expression could end up over-represented when cDNA is sequenced.

This clone was seen a handful of times. Its antigen is currently unknown. This CDR3 has 15 residues. Germline trimming cut 5 bases from V and 3 bases from J; bases unmatched to any gene: 6. Germline CDR1 is MDHEN and CDR2 is SYDVKM. Reverse transcription of all isolated RNA meant that expressed TCRB transcripts were sequenced. Naive, central memory and regulatory T cell samples yielded some 3.9 million reads on average. Produced via immunoSEQ multiplex PCR; TCRdb's table is partial and in-frame only. The sample has almost 350,000 clones, approximately 10% seen once; the top ten hold 1%. V usage is TRBV28 and J usage is TRBJ1-4, with 7 positions matching TRBD1. Sequenced input: central memory CD4+ T cells from blood. The TCR comes from a man aged 30-40 years with type 1 diabetes. The CDR3 sequence is CASSTNRGANEKLFF. The CDR3 bases are TGTGCCAGCAGTACCAACAGGGGCGCTAATGAAAAACTGTTTTTT.